The 21 T cell receptor beta chains listed next were all sequenced from one sample in a study of regulatory T cells in long-lasting Graves disease. Researchers made TCR beta libraries by using iRepertoire HTBI primers and running Arm-PCR on CDR3 regions. TCRdb used MiXCR to reprocess the multiplex PCR reads, holding one entry per CDR3 protein. This sample has hundreds of thousands of distinct CDR3 sequences, with around an eighth found just once. Time point of the sample: newly diagnosed GD, antithyroid drugs for less than 3 months. Preparation of the TCR library used RNA extracted from PBMCs. The same data also contributed to another study, on T cells in Graves' hyperthyroidism and ophthalmopathy.

Sample: peripheral blood mononuclear cells (PBMCs), taken at new diagnosis, from a patient treated with antithyroid drugs. The receptor source for this set is a man between 25 and 39 years old with Graves disease.

At least ten counts were recorded for this clonotype. The CDR3 coding sequence is TGCGCCAGCAGCTTGTGGTCGACAGGGTTCGGAGTTGGTGAGCAGTTCTTC. Amino acids: CASSLWSTGFGVGEQFF. This rearrangement joins TRBV5-1 to TRBJ2-1; 7 nucleotides match TRBD1. The V and J ends lost 1 base and 9 bases, in that order; junction bases with no gene match: 16. The CDR3 contains 17 residues. CDR1 SGHRS and CDR2 YFSETQ come from the germline V gene.

There are many counts of this clonotype. V is TRBV5-5 and J is TRBJ2-2; 7 positions match TRBD2. This CDR3 has 15 amino acids. Germline values: CDR1 SGHKS, CDR2 YYEKEE (reference sequence). With 2 bases clipped from V and 4 bases from J, the junction kept 5 bases outside the gene matches. The CDR3 nucleotides are TGTGCCAGCAGCTTATGGGGGGGAATCACCGGGGAGCTGTTTTTT. It encodes CASSLWGGITGELFF.

In this sample, this clonotype turned up a few times. This chain joins TRBV19 and TRBJ1-2; tentatively, D is TRBD1 (5 bases). Per the germline V gene, CDR1 is LNHDA and CDR2 is SQIVND (reference sequence). The V gene lost 3 bases and the J gene lost 7 bases, with 9 bases spanning the gap. There are 12 residues in the CDR3. CDR3 nucleotide sequence: TGTGCCAGTAGTATCGGGGACGGTGGCTACACCTTC. It encodes CASSIGDGGYTF.

This clonotype was counted between two and nine times. V is TRBV19 and J is TRBJ1-6; D is possibly TRBD1 (5 bases). From germline, CDR1 is LNHDA and CDR2 SQIVND (reference sequence). The CDR3 runs 15 residues. The V gene lost 3 bases and the J gene lost 5 bases, with 11 bases spanning the gap. As DNA, the CDR3 is TGTGCCAGTAGTATGGGGGAAGGCAATAATTCACCCCTCCACTTT. Translated: CASSMGEGNNSPLHF.

The table lists this clonotype with many counts. V is TRBV7-9 and J is TRBJ2-4, with a weak D call TRBD2 (5 bases). The CDR3 has 15 residues. Germline values: CDR1 SEHNR, CDR2 FQNEAQ (reference sequence). V lost 4 bases and J lost 8, with 18 bases in between. The CDR3 sequence is CASSWWRGSGDIQYF. DNA of the CDR3: TGTGCCAGCAGCTGGTGGAGAGGGAGTGGCGACATTCAGTACTTC.

Ten or more counts support this clonotype. This chain connects TRBV11-2 to TRBJ2-7; D may correspond to TRBD1 or TRBD2 (6 bases each). Germline CDR1 reads SGHAT; CDR2 reads FQNNGV. Trimming stripped 7 bases from V and 0 bases from J, with 13 bases between. This CDR3 is built from 14 residues. This CDR3 reads CASNRGGSSYEQYF. As DNA, the CDR3 is TGTGCCAGCAACAGAGGGGGGAGCTCCTACGAGCAGTACTTC.

This clonotype was detected many times. The J gene is TRBJ2-3, the V gene TRBV7-2; a weak D match, TRBD1 (5 bases). Between the trimmed V and J ends, which lost 6 bases and 5 bases, there was a span of 18 bases. This CDR3 has 15 residues. CDR1 and CDR2 (germline): SGHTA, FQGNSA. The CDR3 DNA reads as TGTGCCAGCAGGAAGGCGACAGCCCCCCTAGATACGCAGTATTTT. It encodes CASRKATAPLDTQYF.

This clonotype showed up many times. J is TRBJ2-5 and V is TRBV11-2; 7 positions agree with TRBD1. V gave up 1 base and J gave up 2 bases; unmatched junction bases: 4. There are 15 residues in the CDR3. Germline-derived CDR1 and CDR2 are SGHAT and FQNNGV. CDR3 sequence: CASSLVWDRQETQYF. The CDR3 DNA reads as TGTGCCAGCAGCTTAGTGTGGGACAGACAAGAGACCCAGTACTTC.

In this sample, this clonotype turned up many times. This chain links TRBV7-3 with TRBJ1-1; D might be TRBD1 (6 bases). The germline gives CDR1 SGHTA, CDR2 FQGTGA. This CDR3 comprises 14 residues. With 5 bases removed from V and 7 bases from J, the gap between germline ends came to 17 bases. Here the CDR3 DNA reads TGTGCCAGCAGCAGCACCCCCGGACAGTATGAAGCTTTCTTT. Protein product: CASSSTPGQYEAFF.

This clonotype was counted between two and nine times. The CDR3 DNA reads as TGCAGTGCGGAGGGGGTCGGGAGGGCCCCAGATACGCAGTATTTT. It codes for CSAEGVGRAPDTQYF. The rearrangement links TRBV20-1 to TRBJ2-3, with TRBD2 matching over 8 bases. Looked up from germline, CDR1 is DFQATT and CDR2 is SNEGSKA (reference sequence). There are 15 residues in the CDR3. V trimming: 6 bases; J trimming: 4 bases; junction bases outside the gene matches: 12.

This clonotype has a count of ten or more. The CDR3 reads CASSWAGVQYEQYF. CDR3 DNA: TGCGCCAGCAGCTGGGCAGGGGTGCAATACGAGCAGTACTTC. The chain has TRBV5-1 and TRBJ2-7; a weak D match, TRBD1 (6 bases). Trimming removed 3 bases at V and 4 bases at J, with 14 bases between. The germline gives CDR1 SGHRS, CDR2 YFSETQ. The CDR3 consists of 14 residues. Variable domain in full (rest from reference TRBV5-1 and TRBJ2-7): KAGVTQTPRYLIKTRGQQVTLSCSPISGHRSVSWYQQTPGQGLQFLFEYFSETQRNKGNFPGRFSGRQFSNSRSEMNVSTLELGDSALYLCASSWAGVQYEQYFGPGTRLTVT.

This clonotype was counted at least ten times. The rearrangement uses TRBV6-5 and TRBJ2-1; TRBD1 might be the D (6 bases). This CDR3 has 14 amino acids. Germline loops: CDR1 MNHEY, CDR2 SVGAGI. Trimming shortened V by 2 bases and J by 6 bases, and 11 bases separated the two germline ends. CDR3 bases: TGTGCCAGCAGTTACGCGACAGGTAGCAATGAGCAGTTCTTC. Amino acid sequence: CASSYATGSNEQFF.

This chain connects TRBV11-1 to TRBJ2-5, with D perhaps assigned TRBD1 or TRBD2 (5 bases each). This CDR3 is built from 15 residues. The V gene's germline CDR1 is SGHAT and CDR2 FQDESV (reference sequence). V lost 2 bases to trimming and J lost 3 bases, with 13 bases between them. This chain's CDR3 is CASSLWGNRKETQYF. The CDR3, as DNA: TGTGCCAGCAGCTTATGGGGGAACCGGAAAGAGACCCAGTACTTC.

This clonotype was seen a few times. The genes are TRBV20-1 and TRBJ1-3, with a possible D match to TRBD1 (5 bases). Trimming pared 0 bases from V and 0 bases from J, leaving 6 bases between. CDR1 is DFQATT, CDR2 SNEGSKA, per germline (reference sequence). There are 14 residues in the CDR3. This chain's CDR3 is CSARDGGSGNTIYF. DNA of the CDR3: TGCAGTGCTAGAGATGGGGGCTCTGGAAACACCATATATTTT.

The table lists this clonotype with many counts. This chain joins TRBV5-1 and TRBJ2-5, with D tentatively TRBD1 (6 bases). The CDR3 is 14 amino acids. The germline gives CDR1 SGHRS, CDR2 YFSETQ. Deletions cut 6 bases from V and 0 bases from J, with 12 bases between. The CDR3 spells CASMGASYQETQYF. CDR3 nucleotide sequence: TGCGCCAGCATGGGGGCGTCATACCAAGAGACCCAGTACTTC.

In the case of this clonotype: This sequence may be a read error, since a much larger clone differs from it by one base. The chain employs TRBV5-1 and TRBJ2-2, with D tentatively TRBD1 (6 bases). Looked up from germline, CDR1 is SGHRS and CDR2 is YFSETQ. This CDR3 has 15 amino acids. In nucleotides, the CDR3 is TGCGCCAGCACTGGGGGCGCGATAGGCACCGGGGTGCTGTTTTTT. Translation gives CASTGGAIGTGVLFF.

This clonotype was found many times. The chain combines TRBV7-9 with TRBJ2-7, with a weak D call TRBD2 (6 bases). This CDR3 is 16 amino acids long. Germline-derived CDR1 and CDR2 are SEHNR and FQNEAQ (reference sequence). V gave up 7 bases and J gave up 6 bases, with 25 bases separating them. CDR3 nucleotide sequence: TGTGCCAGCATCCAACCGGGAACTAGCACCGTCGGCGAGCAGTACTTC. Amino acids: CASIQPGTSTVGEQYF.

This clonotype came up many times. V gene TRBV12-3 or TRBV12-4 combines with J gene TRBJ1-1; a possible D gene is TRBD1 (6 bases). Trimming removed 3 bases from V and 6 bases from J, with 14 bases in between. The CDR3 is 14 amino acids. CDR3 sequence reads: CASSFGGGAPEAFF. The CDR3 region has the DNA TGTGCCAGCAGTTTTGGCGGGGGCGCCCCTGAAGCTTTCTTT.

This clonotype appeared a few times. CDR3 region: CASSPPGNTMSNEQFF. As DNA, the CDR3 is TGTGCCAGCTCACCGCCAGGGAACACAATGTCGAATGAGCAGTTCTTC. The J gene is TRBJ2-1, the V gene TRBV18; TRBD1 might be the D (5 bases). CDR3 length: 16 amino acids. V was pared by 3 bases and J by 7 bases, with 19 bases between. Germline CDR1 is KGHSH and CDR2 is LQKENI.

This clonotype was observed many times. V usage is TRBV27 and J usage is TRBJ2-7; D may be TRBD1 (6 bases). The V gene's germline CDR1 is MNHEY and CDR2 SMNVEV (reference sequence). With 5 bases removed from V and 2 bases from J, the gap between germline ends came to 10 bases. The CDR3 length is 13 residues. The CDR3 region is CASSDRFPYEQYF. The CDR3 bases are TGTGCCAGCAGTGACAGGTTCCCCTACGAGCAGTACTTC.

This rearrangement joins TRBV11-2 to TRBJ1-1, with 9 bases that match TRBD1. In germline, CDR1 is SGHAT, CDR2 FQNNGV. This CDR3 spans 13 amino acids. Trimming cost V 5 bases and J 10 bases; bases outside gene matches: 8. The CDR3 sequence: CASSRDRVGSAFF. The CDR3 DNA reads TGTGCCAGCAGCCGGGACAGGGTTGGTTCAGCTTTCTTT.